The rows below give T cell receptor beta chains drawn from one sample of a study of a mutant IDH1 vaccine in newly diagnosed glioma. Clones were read by immunoSEQ multiplex PCR, and TCRdb kept only the in-frame ones, dropping some. The table records 40,000 to 50,000 clones, 65% to 90% of them present only once. No antigen has been assigned to these receptors. The sequencing used PBMCs, collected from a glioma patient whose treatment included an IDH1 peptide vaccine. These receptors all stem from a man younger than 30 with glioma. Some clones in this sample may be carry-over from other donors' samples. Both conserved end residues are part of each CDR3. Each record gives: D gene, J gene, clone size, V gene, CDR3 protein, CDR3 DNA. The D gene is left open where the match is weak. Clone size is given for some rows only: seen once, a few or many times, or a class if the clone is expanded.

- TRBJ1-1 - TRBV19 CASSIAAGDTEAFF TGTGCCAGTAGTATAGCCGCGGGGGACACTGAAGCTTTCTTT
- TRBJ2-1 few TRBV14 CASSQDSRDYYNEQFF TGTGCCAGCAGCCAAGATAGTCGGGATTACTACAATGAGCAGTTCTTC
TRBD1 TRBJ2-7 - TRBV5-1 CASSWGQGTYEQYF TGCGCCAGCAGCTGGGGACAGGGTACCTACGAGCAGTACTTC
TRBD1 TRBJ2-7 - TRBV7-2 CASSWDSSTLTYEQYF TGTGCCAGCAGCTGGGACAGCTCCACCTTAACCTACGAGCAGTACTTC
TRBD1 TRBJ2-7 - TRBV5-4 CASSSARTGTGEQYF TGTGCCAGCAGCTCCGCCCGGACAGGGACGGGCGAGCAGTACTTC
TRBD1 TRBJ2-2 - TRBV2 CASSEGQGVGANTGELFF TGTGCCAGCAGTGAAGGACAGGGGGTGGGCGCTAACACCGGGGAGCTGTTTTTT
TRBD1 TRBJ1-1 - TRBV18 CASFRTGVNTEAFF TGTGCCAGCTTCAGGACAGGGGTGAACACTGAAGCTTTCTTT
TRBD2 TRBJ2-1 - TRBV27 CASRGLAISSYNEQFF TGTGCCAGCAGGGGACTAGCGATCAGCTCCTACAATGAGCAGTTCTTC
- TRBJ1-2 - TRBV19 CASSRTVSNYGYTF TGTGCCAGTAGTAGAACAGTGTCTAACTATGGCTACACCTTC
- TRBJ1-1 - TRBV7-8 CASSLSDRNTEAFF TGTGCCAGCAGCTTAAGCGACAGGAACACTGAAGCTTTCTTT
- TRBJ2-7 medium-sized TRBV2 CASNPAPYEQYF TGTGCCAGCAACCCTGCCCCCTACGAGCAGTACTTC
- TRBJ1-2 - TRBV30 CAGAAALSRVGGYTF TGTGCCGGCGCCGCGGCACTCTCTAGAGTTGGTGGCTACACCTTC
TRBD2 TRBJ2-3 - TRBV18 CASSPWAGGTDTQYF TGTGCCAGCTCACCATGGGCGGGGGGCACAGATACGCAGTATTTT
- TRBJ2-2 - TRBV7-5 CARRQRAGVKTGELFF TGTGCCAGAAGACAAAGAGCGGGAGTTAAGACCGGGGAGCTGTTTTTT